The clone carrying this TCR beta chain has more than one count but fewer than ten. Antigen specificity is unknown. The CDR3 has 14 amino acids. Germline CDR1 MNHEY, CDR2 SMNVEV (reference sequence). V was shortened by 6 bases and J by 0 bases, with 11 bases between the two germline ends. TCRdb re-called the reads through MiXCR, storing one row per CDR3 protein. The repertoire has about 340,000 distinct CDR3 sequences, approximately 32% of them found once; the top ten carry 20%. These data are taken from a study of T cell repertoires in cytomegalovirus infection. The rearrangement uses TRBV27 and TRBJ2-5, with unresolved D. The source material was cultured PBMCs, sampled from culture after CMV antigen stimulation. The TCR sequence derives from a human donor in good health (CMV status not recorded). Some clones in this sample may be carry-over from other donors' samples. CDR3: CASRKPGDQETQYF. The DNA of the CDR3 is TGTGCCAGCAGAAAACCGGGCGACCAAGAGACCCAGTACTTC.